The clone carrying this T cell receptor (beta chain) was seen only a few times. The antigen is not known. The entry originates in a study of OX40 agonist ivuxolimab in advanced cancers. As for the study in general: Each dose-escalation patient presented with hepatocellular carcinoma, melanoma, renal cell or head and neck cancer.

Findings and limits, study-wide: More expanded clones were found, on average, in CD8+ than in CD4+ T cells.

Germline values: CDR1 SQVTM, CDR2 ANQGSEA. Unmatched junction bases numbered 4, after V lost 8 bases and J lost 7 bases. This CDR3 has 10 amino acids. Baseline, cycle 4 day 1, and cycle 7 day 1 were the blood sampling points. Generated by immunoSEQ multiplex PCR, the TCRdb table keeps only in-frame clones and is missing some. The sample lists just under 100,000 clones, 94% occurring once. Sequences were derived from CD4+ or CD8+ T cells sorted from blood, sampled in a trial of the OX40 agonist ivuxolimab. The TCR originated in an adult with an advanced solid tumor such as melanoma, head and neck, liver or kidney cancer. The chain recombines TRBV29-1 with TRBJ1-1; 7 bases align to TRBD1. CDR3 sequence reads: CSSGQLEAFF. DNA of the CDR3: TGCAGCTCGGGACAGCTTGAAGCTTTCTTT.